This TCR beta chain was captured in a study of monozygotic twins with inflammatory bowel disease. The study's findings and limits: Compared with healthy co-twins, IBD patients showed reduced TCRbeta repertoire diversity by inverse Simpson.

Template switching introduced UMIs that contain a 6-nucleotide sample barcode. After re-calling the 5' RACE reads, TCRdb lists one entry per CDR3 protein, DNA absent. Its table lists fewer than 550,000 distinct CDR3 sequences. Whole blood that had not undergone T cell sorting provided the isolated total RNA. The CDR3 length is 16 residues. Per the germline V gene, CDR1 is SGHRS and CDR2 is YFSETQ. Turning to this clonotype: Antigen: not known.

The chain recombines TRBV5-1 with TRBJ1-6; absent DNA, TCRdb's TRBD1 call cannot be checked. Specimen: blood. This sequence was found in a human donor with ulcerative colitis or Crohn's disease, or a healthy co-twin of an affected twin (not recorded which). CDR3 loop: CASSSGTGGSGSPLHF. Full variable domain (remainder filled in from reference TRBV5-1 and TRBJ1-6): KAGVTQTPRYLIKTRGQQVTLSCSPISGHRSVSWYQQTPGQGLQFLFEYFSETQRNKGNFPGRFSGRQFSNSRSEMNVSTLELGDSALYLCASSSGTGGSGSPLHFGNGTRLTVT.